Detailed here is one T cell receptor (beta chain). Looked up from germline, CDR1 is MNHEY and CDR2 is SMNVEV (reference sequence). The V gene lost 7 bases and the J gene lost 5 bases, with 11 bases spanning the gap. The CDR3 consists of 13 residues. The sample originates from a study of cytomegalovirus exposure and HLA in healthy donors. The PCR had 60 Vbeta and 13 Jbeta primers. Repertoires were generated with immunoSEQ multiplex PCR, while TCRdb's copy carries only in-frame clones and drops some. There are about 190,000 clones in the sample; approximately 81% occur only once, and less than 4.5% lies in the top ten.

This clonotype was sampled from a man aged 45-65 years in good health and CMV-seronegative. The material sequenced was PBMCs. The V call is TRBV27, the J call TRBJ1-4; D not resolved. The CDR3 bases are TGTGCCAGCAACTCCGGAGGGAATGAAAAACTGTTTTTT. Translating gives CASNSGGNEKLFF.